The T cell receptor (beta chain) described here comes from a study of blood T cells in healthy people across ages. General study points: For the donors, CMV status was unknown and possibly confounded expanded clonotype changes. The study regarded diversity estimates from one million T cells as underestimates. Conclusively comparing naive with antigen-experienced cells was impossible with unsorted PBMCs.

Sample-barcoded 5' priming and a J-beta primer mix drove a second PCR of roughly 6 to 12 cycles. Every sample returned 3 million or more CDR3-containing paired-end reads. MiXCR, applied by TCRdb to the 5' RACE reads, yields one record per CDR3 protein. The data show roughly 680,000 distinct CDR3 sequences, over 45% seen once. This clonotype was picked up one time. Its antigen is unknown. Trimming took 7 bases from V and 5 from J, leaving 7 bases between them. This CDR3 region has 12 residues. CDR1 is SGHRS and CDR2 is YFSETQ in the germline V gene. The rearrangement links TRBV5-1 to TRBJ1-6; D is uncertain. Sequencing was carried out using blood. The receptor was derived from a woman aged 55-69 years in good health. The CDR3 loop is CASRADNSPLHF. DNA of the CDR3: TGCGCCAGCCGGGCGGATAATTCACCCCTCCACTTT. The whole variable domain, remainder taken from reference TRBV5-1 and TRBJ1-6, is KAGVTQTPRYLIKTRGQQVTLSCSPISGHRSVSWYQQTPGQGLQFLFEYFSETQRNKGNFPGRFSGRQFSNSRSEMNVSTLELGDSALYLCASRADNSPLHFGNGTRLTVT.